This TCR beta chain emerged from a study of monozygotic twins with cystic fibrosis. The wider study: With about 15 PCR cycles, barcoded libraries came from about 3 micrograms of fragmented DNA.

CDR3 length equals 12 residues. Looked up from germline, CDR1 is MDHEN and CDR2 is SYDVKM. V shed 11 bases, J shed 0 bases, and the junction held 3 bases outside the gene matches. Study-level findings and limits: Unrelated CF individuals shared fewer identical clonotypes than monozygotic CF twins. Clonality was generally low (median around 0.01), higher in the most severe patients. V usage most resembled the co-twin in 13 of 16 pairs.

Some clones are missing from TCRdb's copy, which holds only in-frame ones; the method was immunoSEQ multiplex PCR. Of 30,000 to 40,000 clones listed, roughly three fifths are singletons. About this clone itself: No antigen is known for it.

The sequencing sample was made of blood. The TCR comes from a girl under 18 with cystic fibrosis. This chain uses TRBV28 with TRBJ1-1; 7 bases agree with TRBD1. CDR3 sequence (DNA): TGTGCCGCACAGGGGATGAACACTGAAGCTTTCTTT. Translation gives CAAQGMNTEAFF.